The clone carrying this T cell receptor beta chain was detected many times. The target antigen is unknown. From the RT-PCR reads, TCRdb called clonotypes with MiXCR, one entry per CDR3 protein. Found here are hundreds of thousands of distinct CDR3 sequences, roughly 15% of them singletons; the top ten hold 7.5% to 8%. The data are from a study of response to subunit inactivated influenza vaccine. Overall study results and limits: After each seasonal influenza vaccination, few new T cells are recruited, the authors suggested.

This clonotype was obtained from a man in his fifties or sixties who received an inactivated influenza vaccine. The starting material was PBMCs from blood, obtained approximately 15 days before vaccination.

The CDR3 region is CSARLVQPGGEKLFF. CDR3 DNA: TGCAGTGCTAGATTGGTTCAACCCGGCGGGGAAAAACTGTTTTTT. The J gene is TRBJ1-4, the V gene TRBV20-1; D not resolved. CDR1 and CDR2 (germline): DFQATT, SNEGSKA (reference sequence). The V gene lost 2 bases and the J gene lost 8 bases, with 18 bases spanning the gap. The length of the CDR3 is 15 residues.